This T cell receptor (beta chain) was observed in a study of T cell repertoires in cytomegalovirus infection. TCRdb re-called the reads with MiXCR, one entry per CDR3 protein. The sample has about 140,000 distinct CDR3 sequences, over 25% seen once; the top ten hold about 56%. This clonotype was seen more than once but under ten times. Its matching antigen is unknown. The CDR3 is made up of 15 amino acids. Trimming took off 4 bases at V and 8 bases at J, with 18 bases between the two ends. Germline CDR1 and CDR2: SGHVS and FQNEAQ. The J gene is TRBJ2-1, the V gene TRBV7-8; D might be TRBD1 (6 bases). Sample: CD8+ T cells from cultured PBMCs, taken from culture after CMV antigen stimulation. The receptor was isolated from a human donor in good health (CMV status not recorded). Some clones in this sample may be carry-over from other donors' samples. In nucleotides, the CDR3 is TGTGCCAGCAGCTCCTTTGGGCCCGAGGGGGATGAGCAGTTCTTC. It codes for CASSSFGPEGDEQFF.